One and the same sample provided the 17 T cell receptor beta chains below, sequenced in a study of T cell responses to AZD1222 COVID-19 vaccine. Here immunoSEQ multiplex PCR was the method, and the copy in TCRdb shows in-frame clones only, minus some. The sample carries some 130,000 clones, 90% recorded once. Here the sequenced sample was peripheral blood, taken on day 0 of AZD1222 vaccination. The receptors derive from an adult in good health.

This chain joins TRBV30 and TRBJ2-7, with D perhaps TRBD2 (6 bases). This CDR3 spans 14 amino acids. In germline, CDR1 is GTSNPN, CDR2 SVGIG (reference sequence). Trimming removed 3 bases from V and 3 bases from J, with 15 bases in between. CDR3 protein: CAWRPGGRNYEQYF. The CDR3 DNA is TGTGCCTGGAGACCCGGGGGAAGGAACTACGAGCAGTACTTC.

CDR3 region: CASSLTSAGTQYF. Here the CDR3 DNA reads TGTGCCAGCAGCCTGACTAGCGCAGGGACCCAGTACTTC. The chain recombines TRBV3-1 (or the pseudogene TRBV3-2) with TRBJ2-5; 8 bases match TRBD2. The CDR3 sequence is 13 residues long. Germline CDR1 LGHDT, CDR2 YNNKEL (reference sequence). The J segment lost 7 bases and the V segment lost 4 bases, leaving 5 bases of the junction unmatched.

This clone was recorded once. This chain links TRBV3-1 (or the pseudogene TRBV3-2) with TRBJ1-3, with D perhaps TRBD1 (5 bases). The CDR3 runs to 14 residues. Germline lookup yields CDR1 LGHDT and CDR2 YNNKEL (reference sequence). V lost 0 bases and J 3 bases, leaving 6 bases between the germline ends. The CDR3 region is CASSQDRDGNTIYF. The CDR3 DNA sequence: TGTGCCAGCAGCCAAGACAGGGATGGAAACACCATATATTTT.

This clone was seen just once. V and J are TRBV28 and TRBJ1-6; D gene ambiguous. The CDR3 spans 12 residues. Trimming stripped 5 bases from V and 5 bases from J, with 4 bases between. Germline V CDR1 and CDR2: MDHEN, SYDVKM. The CDR3 bases are TGTGCCAGCAGTGTCAATAATTCACCCCTCCACTTT. Protein: CASSVNNSPLHF.

The chain has TRBV9 and TRBJ2-3; TRBD2 might be the D (6 bases). Looked up from germline, CDR1 is SGDLS and CDR2 is YYNGEE. V lost 2 bases and J 0 bases, leaving 22 bases between the germline ends. The CDR3 is made up of 19 amino acids. CDR3 in amino acids: CASSVPREDPAGSTDTQYF. The CDR3 DNA follows: TGTGCCAGCAGCGTCCCCCGTGAAGACCCAGCGGGCAGCACAGATACGCAGTATTTT.

The J gene is TRBJ2-7, the V gene TRBV2, with a tentative D call TRBD2 (5 bases). CDR3 size: 19 residues. Trimming took off 8 bases at V and 3 bases at J, with 32 bases between the two ends. In germline, CDR1 is SNHLY, CDR2 FYNNEI. CDR3 sequence: CASPKAMEASRRPYYEQYF. The CDR3 region has the DNA TGTGCCAGCCCAAAGGCGATGGAGGCTTCCAGGAGGCCCTACTACGAGCAGTACTTC.

This chain links TRBV24-1 with TRBJ2-5; D may be TRBD1 (5 bases). Germline loops: CDR1 KGHDR, CDR2 SFDVKD. The CDR3 sequence is 15 residues long. Between the trimmed V and J ends, which lost 0 bases and 2 bases, there was a span of 9 bases. The CDR3 protein is CATSDLSSGQETQYF. The DNA for the CDR3 is TGTGCCACCAGTGATTTGTCGTCAGGGCAAGAGACCCAGTACTTC.

The rearrangement uses TRBV7-2 and TRBJ1-6, with D hard to call. Germline V gives CDR1 SGHTA, CDR2 FQGNSA. Trimming pared 5 bases from V and 14 bases from J, leaving 16 bases between. The CDR3 contains 13 residues. This chain's CDR3 is CASSPGPPFTLHF. In DNA form, the CDR3 reads TGTGCCAGCAGCCCCGGGCCCCCTTTTACCCTCCACTTT.

The gene calls are TRBV4-3 and TRBJ1-5; D not resolved. Germline CDR1 reads LGHNA; CDR2 reads YSLEER. Between the trimmed V and J ends, which lost 0 bases and 5 bases, there was a span of 11 bases. The CDR3 contains 15 residues. CDR3 DNA: TGCGCCAGCAGCCAAGATTTGGGCGGATATCAGCCCCAGCATTTT. This codes for CASSQDLGGYQPQHF.

The gene calls are TRBV5-1 and TRBJ1-1; a weak D match, TRBD1 (6 bases). CDR3 length equals 15 residues. The ends were cut back, 0 bases at V and 1 base at J, with 10 bases in the middle. Germline CDR1 SGHRS, CDR2 YFSETQ. CDR3 region: CASSLDRVGNTEAFF. The CDR3 DNA is TGCGCCAGCAGCTTGGACAGGGTGGGGAACACTGAAGCTTTCTTT.

The chain combines TRBV24-1 with TRBJ1-6; perhaps TRBD1 as D (6 bases). Trimming pared 4 bases from V and 10 bases from J, leaving 7 bases between. The CDR3 is 12 amino acids. Germline V gene data show CDR1 as KGHDR and CDR2 as SFDVKD. CDR3 in DNA: TGTGCCACCAGTGAGGGGGCGTCACCCCTCCACTTT. Protein sequence: CATSEGASPLHF.

This clone was counted a single time. In the same sample, other DNA sequences code for this CDR3. The V and J genes are TRBV5-1 and TRBJ2-5; unclear D gene. There are 14 residues in the CDR3. The germline V gene encodes CDR1 SGHRS and CDR2 YFSETQ. V lost 0 bases, J lost 0 bases, and 6 bases lay in between. The CDR3 spells CASSLGPNQETQYF. For the CDR3, the DNA is TGCGCCAGCAGCTTGGGACCGAACCAAGAGACCCAGTACTTC.

The genes are TRBV28 and TRBJ2-7; a possible D gene is TRBD2 (6 bases). The V end was cut by 7 bases, the J end by 5 bases, with 12 bases between. The CDR3 has 12 residues. CDR1 and CDR2 from the germline V gene are MDHEN and SYDVKM. CDR3 DNA: TGTGCCAGCACCTGGGGGGTCCACGAGCAGTACTTC. Encoded protein: CASTWGVHEQYF. Together with reference TRBV28 and TRBJ2-7, the CDR3 gives the full variable domain: DVKVTQSSRYLVKRTGEKVFLECVQDMDHENMFWYRQDPGLGLRLIYFSYDVKMKEKGDIPEGYSVSREKKERFSLILESASTNQTSMYLCASTWGVHEQYFGPGTRLTVT.

CDR3 residues: CASSQDGGQSQETQYF. Here the CDR3 DNA reads TGTGCCAGCAGCCAAGATGGTGGACAATCCCAAGAGACCCAGTACTTC. The rearrangement links TRBV4-2 to TRBJ2-5; D is possibly TRBD1 (5 bases). The CDR3 length is 16 residues. Germline assignment: CDR1 LGHNA and CDR2 YNFKEQ. V shed 0 bases and J shed 1 base, with 12 bases lying between them.

V usage is TRBV7-9 and J usage is TRBJ2-7, with D tentatively TRBD1 (5 bases). Trimming stripped 3 bases from V and 3 bases from J, with 15 bases between. This CDR3 comprises 15 residues. Germline CDR1 is SEHNR and CDR2 is FQNEAQ (reference sequence). The CDR3 sequence is CASSLQGVGNYEQYF. The CDR3 region has the DNA TGTGCCAGCAGCTTGCAAGGGGTGGGGAACTACGAGCAGTACTTC.

The chain links TRBV5-6 to TRBJ2-5; 9 bases are shared with TRBD1. The CDR3 totals 16 residues. Per the germline V gene, CDR1 is SGHDT and CDR2 is YYEEEE. Trimming took 2 bases from V and 7 from J; bases not matched to a gene: 12. The CDR3 DNA reads as TGTGCCAGCAGCTTAGGATTACAGGGGGCGCAGGGGACCCAGTACTTC. Protein: CASSLGLQGAQGTQYF.

This sequence joins TRBV19 and TRBJ1-3; D possibly corresponds to TRBD1 (6 bases). The V end lost 5 bases, the J end lost 0 bases, and 11 bases lay between the germline ends. This CDR3 spans 15 amino acids. CDR1 LNHDA and CDR2 SQIVND come from the germline V gene (reference sequence). In nucleotides, the CDR3 is TGTGCCAGTAGTGAGAACAGGGTCTCTGGAAACACCATATATTTT. Translating gives CASSENRVSGNTIYF.